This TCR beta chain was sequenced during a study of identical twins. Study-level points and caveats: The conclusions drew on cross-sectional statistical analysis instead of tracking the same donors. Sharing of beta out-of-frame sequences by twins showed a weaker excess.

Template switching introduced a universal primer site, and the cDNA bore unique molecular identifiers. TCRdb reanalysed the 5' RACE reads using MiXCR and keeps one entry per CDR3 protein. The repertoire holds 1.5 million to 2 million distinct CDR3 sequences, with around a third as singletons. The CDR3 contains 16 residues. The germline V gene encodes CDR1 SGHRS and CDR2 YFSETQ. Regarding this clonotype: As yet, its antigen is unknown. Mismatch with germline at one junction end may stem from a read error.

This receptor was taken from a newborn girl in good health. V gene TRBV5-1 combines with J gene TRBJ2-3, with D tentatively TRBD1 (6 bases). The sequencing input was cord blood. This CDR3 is CASSLWAGQRADTRYF. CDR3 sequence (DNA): TGCGCCAGCAGCTTGTGGGCAGGACAGAGGGCAGATACGCGGTATTTT.